This T cell receptor beta chain was profiled in a study of Graves' ophthalmopathy and Graves' hyperthyroidism. Study-level results: In blood appeared most of the expanded thyroid clonotypes whose frequency exceeded 0.001.

The CDR3 spans 13 residues. Germline V CDR1 and CDR2: SGHRS, YFSETQ. Trimming left V 1 base short and J 0 bases short, with 5 bases between. TCR beta CDR3 regions were amplified from RNA transcripts. HTBI-primed first-round RT-PCR preceded second-round multiplex PCR. TCRdb reanalysed the multiplex PCR reads using MiXCR and keeps one entry per CDR3 protein. The profile shows about 1.2 million distinct CDR3 sequences, approximately 35% of them singletons. Patients with other autoimmune diseases, uncontrolled infections, pregnancy or lactation were excluded. Reliance was placed on clinical symptoms, serum thyroxine, TRAb, thyroid ultrasound and orbital computed tomography for diagnosis. This clonotype was seen many times. Its antigen remains unknown.

Material: peripheral blood or thyroid tissue (not recorded which). The receptor comes from an adult man with Graves' hyperthyroidism. This sequence joins TRBV5-1 and TRBJ2-7, with unresolved D. The CDR3 spells CASSLPSSYEQYF. CDR3 coding DNA: TGCGCCAGCAGCTTGCCCAGCTCCTACGAGCAGTACTTC.